Shown below are 10 T cell receptor beta chains from a single sample sequenced in a study of early stage breast cancer tumors. Measured with immunoSEQ multiplex PCR; TCRdb has only the in-frame clones, and not every one. The repertoire holds around 28,000 clones, with approximately 54% as singletons. Sequences were obtained from breast tumor tissue. The receptors were sampled from a person aged 45 to 59 with breast cancer.

This clone was seen only a few times. The V gene is TRBV7-9, the J gene TRBJ1-3; D is possibly TRBD1 (6 bases). The CDR3 covers 13 residues. Trimming pared 6 bases from V and 4 bases from J, leaving 10 bases between. The V gene's germline CDR1 is SEHNR and CDR2 FQNEAQ (reference sequence). CDR3 amino acids: CASSGTKGNTIYF. The CDR3 nucleotides read TGTGCCAGCAGTGGGACAAAAGGAAACACCATATATTTT. Supplemented by reference TRBV7-9 and TRBJ1-3, the full variable domain reads DTGVSQNPRHKITKRGQNVTFRCDPISEHNRLYWYRQTLGQGPEFLTYFQNEAQLEKSRLLSDRFSAERPKGSFSTLEIQRTEQGDSAMYLCASSGTKGNTIYFGEGSWLTVV.

The rearrangement uses TRBV27 and TRBJ1-1; the D gene is possibly TRBD1 (5 bases). Looked up from germline, CDR1 is MNHEY and CDR2 is SMNVEV (reference sequence). V lost 3 bases and J lost 11, with 16 bases in between. The CDR3 is made up of 13 amino acids. CDR3 bases: TGTGCCAGCAGTTTGACGGTCCGGGGGACGGCTTTCTTT. It translates to CASSLTVRGTAFF.

Turning to this clone: This specimen includes other DNA sequences encoding the same CDR3. The chain recombines TRBV7-2 with TRBJ1-2; 7 bases line up with TRBD1. Germline V gene sequence: CDR1 SGHTA, CDR2 FQGNSA. CDR3 length equals 12 residues. J gave up 8 bases and V 1 base, and 1 base lay outside the gene matches. The CDR3 DNA reads as TGTGCCAGCAGCTTAGGAGGGGGCGGCTACACCTTC. Translation gives CASSLGGGGYTF. Filled out from reference TRBV7-2 and TRBJ1-2, the complete variable domain reads GAGVSQSPSNKVTEKGKDVELRCDPISGHTALYWYRQSLGQGLEFLIYFQGNSAPDKSGLPSDRFSAERTGGSVSTLTIQRTQQEDSAVYLCASSLGGGGYTFGSGTRLTVV.

The table lists this clone with a few counts. The J gene is TRBJ1-1, the V gene TRBV28; TRBD1 agrees at 7 bases. Trimming removed 5 bases from V and 0 bases from J; junction bases left unmatched: 3. CDR1 and CDR2 (germline): MDHEN, SYDVKM. The CDR3 runs to 14 residues. CDR3 DNA: TGTGCCAGCAGTCCACAGGGGTTGAACACTGAAGCTTTCTTT. Protein product: CASSPQGLNTEAFF. The variable domain in full, with the rest retrieved from reference TRBV28 and TRBJ1-1, is DVKVTQSSRYLVKRTGEKVFLECVQDMDHENMFWYRQDPGLGLRLIYFSYDVKMKEKGDIPEGYSVSREKKERFSLILESASTNQTSMYLCASSPQGLNTEAFFGQGTRLTVV.

The rearrangement joins TRBV28 to TRBJ1-1, with 8 nucleotides matching TRBD1. This CDR3 has 16 amino acids. V shed 7 bases, J shed 0 bases, and the junction held 10 bases outside the gene matches. The germline gives CDR1 MDHEN, CDR2 SYDVKM. CDR3 bases: TGTGCCAGCACTACAGGGGGGGGGCGGATGAACACTGAAGCTTTCTTT. This encodes CASTTGGGRMNTEAFF.

The rearrangement uses TRBV6-5 and TRBJ2-3; TRBD2 matches 11 bases. The V segment lost 4 bases and the J segment 3 bases; nucleotides outside the gene matches: 6. In germline, CDR1 is MNHEY, CDR2 SVGAGI. This CDR3 contains 16 residues. The CDR3 region is CASSSLAGVGTDTQYF. CDR3 nucleotides: TGTGCCAGCAGTTCACTAGCGGGAGTTGGGACAGATACGCAGTATTTT.

The CDR3 coding sequence is TGTGCCAGCAGTTCCGGGACGGGTCGGACCTACGAGCAGTACTTC. Amino acid sequence: CASSSGTGRTYEQYF. The V call is TRBV25-1, the J call TRBJ2-7, with D perhaps TRBD1 or TRBD2 (5 bases each). There are 15 residues in the CDR3. The germline V gene encodes CDR1 MGHDK and CDR2 SYGVNS. V lost 5 bases to trimming and J lost 2 bases, with 16 bases between them.

This clone was observed a handful of times. The chain combines TRBV16 with TRBJ1-2, with TRBD1 matching over 11 bases. Germline V gene lookup returns CDR1 KGHSY and CDR2 FQNENV. Trimming removed 0 bases from V and 6 bases from J; junction bases left unmatched: 0. The CDR3 runs to 14 residues. CDR3 bases: TGTGCCAGCAGCCAATCGGGACAGGGGGATGGCTACACCTTC. As protein: CASSQSGQGDGYTF.

The chain joins TRBV5-1 to TRBJ1-3; D gene uncertain. Trimming took off 5 bases at V and 3 bases at J, with 12 bases between the two ends. CDR1 is SGHRS, CDR2 YFSETQ, per germline. The CDR3 covers 14 residues. The chain's CDR3 is CASRIDLNGNTIYF. In nucleotides, the CDR3 is TGCGCCAGCAGAATCGATCTGAATGGAAACACCATATATTTT. Looking up the rest from reference TRBV5-1 and TRBJ1-3 gives the full variable domain: KAGVTQTPRYLIKTRGQQVTLSCSPISGHRSVSWYQQTPGQGLQFLFEYFSETQRNKGNFPGRFSGRQFSNSRSEMNVSTLELGDSALYLCASRIDLNGNTIYFGEGSWLTVV.

This clone was observed a few times. This chain links TRBV19 with TRBJ2-5, with D perhaps TRBD2 (6 bases). Trimming removed 8 bases from V and 2 bases from J, with 9 bases in between. In germline, CDR1 is LNHDA, CDR2 SQIVND (reference sequence). The CDR3 covers 12 residues. CDR3 sequence (DNA): TGTGCCAGTGGGACTCCTCAAGAGACCCAGTACTTC. Translating gives CASGTPQETQYF.